The rows below give T cell receptor beta chains drawn from one sample of a study of Graves' ophthalmopathy and Graves' hyperthyroidism. TCRdb redid the calling of the multiplex PCR reads with MiXCR, one entry per CDR3 protein. The data contain approximately 160,000 distinct CDR3 sequences, around two fifths of them singletons. Sequencing was performed on peripheral blood. Receptors were obtained from a woman aged 40 to 50 with Graves' ophthalmopathy. Both conserved end residues are part of each CDR3. A D gene is named only where the DNA matches it firmly. A row's size may be missing; if present it is once, few, many or a size class.

J: TRBJ1-1
V: TRBV6-1
size: few
D: -
DNA: TGTGCCAGCAGAGACGACACAACAAACACTGAAGCTTTCTTT
CDR3: CASRDDTTNTEAFF

J: TRBJ2-7
V: TRBV7-8
size: few
D: TRBD2
DNA: TGTGCCAGCAGCCCCCTAACTAGCGCCTACTACGAGCAGTACTTC
CDR3: CASSPLTSAYYEQYF

J: TRBJ2-5
V: TRBV15
size: many
D: -
DNA: TGTGCCACCAGCAGAGATCGGGGACAAGAGACCCAGTACTTC
CDR3: CATSRDRGQETQYF

J: TRBJ2-5
V: TRBV5-1
size: many
D: -
DNA: TGCGCCAGCGGGCTCGGACTACAAGAGACCCAGTACTTC
CDR3: CASGLGLQETQYF

J: TRBJ2-6
V: TRBV25-1
size: many
D: TRBD2
DNA: TGTGCCAGCAGTCCGGGACTAGCGGGAGGCCGAATCTCTGGGGCCAACGTCCTGACTTTC
CDR3: CASSPGLAGGRISGANVLTF

J: TRBJ2-5
V: TRBV6-1
size: -
D: TRBD1
DNA: TGTGCCAGCATCCCCAATAACGGAGCGACAGGGGGGCAAGAGACCCAGTACTTC
CDR3: CASIPNNGATGGQETQYF

J: TRBJ2-7
V: TRBV10-2
size: many
D: -
DNA: TGCGCCAGCAGTGACCAGGGGGGATCCTACGAGCAGTACTTC
CDR3: CASSDQGGSYEQYF

J: TRBJ2-2
V: TRBV19
size: many
D: -
DNA: TGTGCCAGTAGTATAAGTACGAACACCGGGGAGCTGTTTTTT
CDR3: CASSISTNTGELFF

J: TRBJ2-7
V: TRBV5-1
size: -
D: TRBD2
DNA: TGCGCCAGCAGCTTGAGGCCGCGGGAGATAGTGTACGAGCAGTACTTC
CDR3: CASSLRPREIVYEQYF

J: TRBJ2-7
V: TRBV7-9
size: many
D: -
DNA: TGTGCCAGCAGCTCGACAGACAGGCTGGACGAGCAGTACTTC
CDR3: CASSSTDRLDEQYF

J: TRBJ1-1
V: TRBV6-1
size: -
D: TRBD1
DNA: TGTGCCAGCACACTACAGGGGGCTGGAACTGAAGCTTTCTTT
CDR3: CASTLQGAGTEAFF

J: TRBJ2-6
V: TRBV6-5
size: -
D: -
DNA: TGTGCCAGCAGTTACGGGCAAGGGTCTGGGGCCAACGTCCTGACTTTC
CDR3: CASSYGQGSGANVLTF

J: TRBJ2-2
V: TRBV30
size: many
D: -
DNA: TGTGCCTGGACCCGACGACTAGTCACCGGGGAGCTGTTTTTT
CDR3: CAWTRRLVTGELFF

J: TRBJ1-5
V: TRBV19
size: -
D: -
DNA: TGTGCCAGTAGTATTTGGCCCCGGGTAGATCGACAGCCCCAGCATTTT
CDR3: CASSIWPRVDRQPQHF

J: TRBJ2-7
V: TRBV27
size: many
D: -
DNA: TGTGCCAGCAGTTCCGAGGGACGGGCCGGCTACGAGCAGTACTTC
CDR3: CASSSEGRAGYEQYF

J: TRBJ2-5
V: TRBV7-3
size: many
D: -
DNA: TGTGCCAGCAGCCCCGGGAGCCTTATTGAGGGAGAGACCCAGTACTTC
CDR3: CASSPGSLIEGETQYF

J: TRBJ2-7
V: TRBV28
size: many
D: -
DNA: TGTGCCAGCAGCAGGGGGGGTTGGGAGCAGTACTTC
CDR3: CASSRGGWEQYF

J: TRBJ1-2
V: TRBV6-4
size: few
D: -
DNA: TGTGCCAGCAGGGCCGACAGGCGGTATGGCTACACCTTC
CDR3: CASRADRRYGYTF

J: TRBJ1-5
V: TRBV18
size: many
D: -
DNA: TGTGCCAGCTCACGGAACTCGGCAGGTAGCAATCAGCCCCAGCATTTT
CDR3: CASSRNSAGSNQPQHF

J: TRBJ2-5
V: TRBV7-2
size: many
D: -
DNA: TGTGCCAGCAGCTTAGGGACAGCAGAGACCCAGTACTTC
CDR3: CASSLGTAETQYF

J: TRBJ1-2
V: TRBV5-5
size: -
D: -
DNA: TGTGCCAGCAGCCTCCTATTAGATGGCTACACCTTC
CDR3: CASSLLLDGYTF

J: TRBJ1-1
V: TRBV28
size: many
D: -
DNA: TGTGCCGCGGGGACCTACATGAACACTGAAGCTTTCTTT
CDR3: CAAGTYMNTEAFF

J: TRBJ2-7
V: TRBV27
size: -
D: -
DNA: TGTGCCAGCAGTTTATGGGGTACGGGGGAGAACTCCTACGAGCAGTACTTC
CDR3: CASSLWGTGENSYEQYF

J: TRBJ1-1
V: TRBV20-1
size: many
D: -
DNA: TGCAGAGTGATGGGCGACATGAACACTGAAGCTTTCTTT
CDR3: CRVMGDMNTEAFF

J: TRBJ2-5
V: TRBV12-3/TRBV12-4
size: -
D: -
DNA: TGTGCCAGCAGTTACCGGGACCAGGGGACCCAGTACTTC
CDR3: CASSYRDQGTQYF

J: TRBJ1-1
V: TRBV6-1
size: few
D: -
DNA: TGTGCCAGCAGTGTTGAAAAGAACACTGAAGCTTTCTTT
CDR3: CASSVEKNTEAFF

J: TRBJ2-4
V: TRBV5-1
size: many
D: TRBD1
DNA: TGCGCCAGCAGCTCGACAGGGGAAAACATTCAGTACTTC
CDR3: CASSSTGENIQYF

J: TRBJ2-7
V: TRBV2
size: many
D: -
DNA: TGTGCCAGCAGTGAACCGGGGCATACCGCCTACGAGCAGTACTTC
CDR3: CASSEPGHTAYEQYF

J: TRBJ2-7
V: TRBV20-1
size: many
D: -
DNA: TGCAGTGCTAGAGACCCTCCTCTTGCGGGTACCTCCTACGAGCAGTACTTC
CDR3: CSARDPPLAGTSYEQYF

J: TRBJ2-7
V: TRBV19
size: many
D: -
DNA: TGTGCCAGTAGTTCCCACCGGGACGCCGGTAGTAAGCAGTACTTC
CDR3: CASSSHRDAGSKQYF

J: TRBJ1-6
V: TRBV6-5
size: many
D: TRBD1
DNA: TGTGCCAGCAGAACATACGGGACAGGGTACTCACCCCTCCACTTT
CDR3: CASRTYGTGYSPLHF

J: TRBJ1-1
V: TRBV11-1
size: many
D: -
DNA: TGTGCCAGCAGCCAAAACAGGGCAGCCGGCACTGAAGCTTTCTTT
CDR3: CASSQNRAAGTEAFF

J: TRBJ2-7
V: TRBV20-1
size: -
D: -
DNA: TGCAGTGCTAACACAGGTCTCGAGCAGTACTTC
CDR3: CSANTGLEQYF

J: TRBJ2-5
V: TRBV7-3
size: -
D: TRBD2
DNA: TGTGCCAGCAGCCGACTAGCTCAAGAGACCCAGTACTTC
CDR3: CASSRLAQETQYF

J: TRBJ2-7
V: TRBV6-5
size: -
D: -
DNA: TGTGCCAGCAGTTACTCTCCTACGCCGACCTACGAGCAGTACTTC
CDR3: CASSYSPTPTYEQYF

J: TRBJ2-5
V: TRBV6-1
size: many
D: -
DNA: TGTGCCAGCAGTGAACTCGGGGGATTATTAGAGACCCAGTACTTC
CDR3: CASSELGGLLETQYF

J: TRBJ1-1
V: TRBV15
size: -
D: TRBD1
DNA: TGTGCCACCAGCAGAGAGGGACAGGGGTACACTGAAGCTTTCTTT
CDR3: CATSREGQGYTEAFF

J: TRBJ1-2
V: TRBV6-1
size: -
D: TRBD1
DNA: TGTGCCAGCAGGGTACAGGGGACAAAAAACCGAGGCTATGGCTACACCTTC
CDR3: CASRVQGTKNRGYGYTF